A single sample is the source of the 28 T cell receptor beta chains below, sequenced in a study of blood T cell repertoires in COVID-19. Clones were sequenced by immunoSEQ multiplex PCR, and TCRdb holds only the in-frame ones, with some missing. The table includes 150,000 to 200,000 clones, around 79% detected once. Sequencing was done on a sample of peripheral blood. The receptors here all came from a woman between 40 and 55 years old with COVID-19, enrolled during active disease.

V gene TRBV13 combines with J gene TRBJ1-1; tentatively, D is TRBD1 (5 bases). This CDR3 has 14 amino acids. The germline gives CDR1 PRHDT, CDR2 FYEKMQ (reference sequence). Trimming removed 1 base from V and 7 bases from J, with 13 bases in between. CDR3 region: CASSLVRGRVEAFF. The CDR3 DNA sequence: TGTGCCAGCAGCTTAGTTCGAGGCAGGGTTGAAGCTTTCTTT.

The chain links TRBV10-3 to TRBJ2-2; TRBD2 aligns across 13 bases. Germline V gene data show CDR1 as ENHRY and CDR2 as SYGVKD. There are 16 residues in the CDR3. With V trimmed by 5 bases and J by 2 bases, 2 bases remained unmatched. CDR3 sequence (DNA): TGTGCCATCAGTAGGACTAGCGGGGGAAACACCGGGGAGCTGTTTTTT. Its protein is CAISRTSGGNTGELFF.

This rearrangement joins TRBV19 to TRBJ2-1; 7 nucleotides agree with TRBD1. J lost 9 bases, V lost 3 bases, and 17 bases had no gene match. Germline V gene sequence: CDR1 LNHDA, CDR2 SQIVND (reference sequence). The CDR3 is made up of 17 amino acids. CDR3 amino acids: CASSIGAGGTSLLEQFF. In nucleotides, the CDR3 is TGTGCCAGTAGTATTGGGGCAGGGGGAACCTCTCTACTTGAGCAGTTCTTC. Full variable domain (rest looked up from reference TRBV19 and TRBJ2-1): DGGITQSPKYLFRKEGQNVTLSCEQNLNHDAMYWYRQDPGQGLRLIYYSQIVNDFQKGDIAEGYSVSREKKESFPLTVTSAQKNPTAFYLCASSIGAGGTSLLEQFFGPGTRLTVL.

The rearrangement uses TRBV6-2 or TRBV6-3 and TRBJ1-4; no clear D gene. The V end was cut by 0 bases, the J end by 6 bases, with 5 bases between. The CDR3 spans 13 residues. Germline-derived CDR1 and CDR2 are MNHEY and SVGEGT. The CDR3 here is CASSYSSYEKLFF. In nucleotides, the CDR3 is TGTGCCAGCAGTTACTCGTCTTATGAAAAACTGTTTTTT.

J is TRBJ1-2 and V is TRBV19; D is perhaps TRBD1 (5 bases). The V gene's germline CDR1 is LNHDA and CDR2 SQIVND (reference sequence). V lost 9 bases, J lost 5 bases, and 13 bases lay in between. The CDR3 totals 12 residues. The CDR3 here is CASLGGTYGYTF. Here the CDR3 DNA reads TGTGCCAGCCTCGGGGGGACTTATGGCTACACCTTC.

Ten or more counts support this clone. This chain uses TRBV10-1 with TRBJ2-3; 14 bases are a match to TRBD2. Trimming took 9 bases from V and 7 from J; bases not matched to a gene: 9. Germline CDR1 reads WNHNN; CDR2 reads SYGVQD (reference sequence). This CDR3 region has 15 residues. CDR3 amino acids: CASSQGTSGRHTQYF. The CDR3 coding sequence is TGCGCCAGTAGTCAGGGGACTAGCGGGAGACATACGCAGTATTTT.

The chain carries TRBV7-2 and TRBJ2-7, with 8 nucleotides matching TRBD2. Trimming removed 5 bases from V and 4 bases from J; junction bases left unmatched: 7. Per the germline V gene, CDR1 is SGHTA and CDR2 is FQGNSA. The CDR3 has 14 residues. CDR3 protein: CASSSSGARYEQYF. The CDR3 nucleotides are TGTGCCAGCAGCAGTAGCGGGGCCCGATACGAGCAGTACTTC.

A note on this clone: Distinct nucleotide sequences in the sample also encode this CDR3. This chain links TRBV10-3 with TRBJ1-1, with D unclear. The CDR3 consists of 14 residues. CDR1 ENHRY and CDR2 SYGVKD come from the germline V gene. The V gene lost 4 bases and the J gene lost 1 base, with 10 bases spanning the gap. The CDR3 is CAISGTGGNTEAFF. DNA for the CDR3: TGTGCCATCAGTGGTACGGGAGGGAACACTGAAGCTTTCTTT.

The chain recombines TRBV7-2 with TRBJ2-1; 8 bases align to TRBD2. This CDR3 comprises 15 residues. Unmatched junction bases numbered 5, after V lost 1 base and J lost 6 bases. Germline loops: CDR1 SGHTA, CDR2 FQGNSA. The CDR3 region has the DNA TGTGCCAGCAGCTTAGGGGCCGGGAGGGCCAATGAGCAGTTCTTC. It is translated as CASSLGAGRANEQFF.

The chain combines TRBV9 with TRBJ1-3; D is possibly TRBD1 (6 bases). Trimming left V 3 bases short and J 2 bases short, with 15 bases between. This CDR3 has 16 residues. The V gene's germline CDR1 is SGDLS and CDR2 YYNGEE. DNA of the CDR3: TGTGCCAGCAGCGAAGCACTACAGGGACCTGGAAACACCATATATTTT. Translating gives CASSEALQGPGNTIYF.

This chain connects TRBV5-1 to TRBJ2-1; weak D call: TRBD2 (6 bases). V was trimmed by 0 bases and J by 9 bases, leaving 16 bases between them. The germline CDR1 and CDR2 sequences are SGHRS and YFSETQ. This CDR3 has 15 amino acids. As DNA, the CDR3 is TGCGCCAGCAGCTTGGGAGCGGAGGGCTGGACTGAGCAGTTCTTC. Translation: CASSLGAEGWTEQFF.

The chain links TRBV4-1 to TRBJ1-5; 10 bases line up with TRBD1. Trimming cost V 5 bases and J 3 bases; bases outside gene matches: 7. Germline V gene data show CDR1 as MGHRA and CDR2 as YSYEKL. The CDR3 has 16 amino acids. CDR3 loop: CASSSPGQGNNQPQHF. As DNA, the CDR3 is TGCGCCAGCAGCAGCCCGGGACAGGGGAACAATCAGCCCCAGCATTTT.

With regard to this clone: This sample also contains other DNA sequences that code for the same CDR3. As DNA, the CDR3 is TGTGCCAGCAGCCCCCGGACAGTGAACACTGAAGCTTTCTTT. Protein product: CASSPRTVNTEAFF. The V call is TRBV13, the J call TRBJ1-1, with TRBD1 as a possible D gene (6 bases). In germline, CDR1 is PRHDT, CDR2 FYEKMQ (reference sequence). Trimming took off 5 bases at V and 0 bases at J, with 10 bases between the two ends. This CDR3 region has 14 residues.

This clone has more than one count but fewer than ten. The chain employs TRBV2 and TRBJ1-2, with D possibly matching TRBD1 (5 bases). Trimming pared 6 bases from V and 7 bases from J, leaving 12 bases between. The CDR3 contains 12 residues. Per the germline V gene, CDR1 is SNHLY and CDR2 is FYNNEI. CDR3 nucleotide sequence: TGTGCCAGCAGGGAAAGGGGTCCTGGCTACACCTTC. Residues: CASRERGPGYTF. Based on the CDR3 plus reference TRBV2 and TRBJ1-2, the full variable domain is EPEVTQTPSHQVTQMGQEVILRCVPISNHLYFYWYRQILGQKVEFLVSFYNNEISEKSEIFDDQFSVERPDGSNFTLKIRSTKLEDSAMYFCASRERGPGYTFGSGTRLTVV.

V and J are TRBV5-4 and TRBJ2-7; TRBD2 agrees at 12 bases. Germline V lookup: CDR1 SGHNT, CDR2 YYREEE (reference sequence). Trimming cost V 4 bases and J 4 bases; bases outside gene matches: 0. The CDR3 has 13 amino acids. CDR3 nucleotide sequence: TGTGCCAGCAGCGGACTAGCGGGATACGAGCAGTACTTC. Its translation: CASSGLAGYEQYF.

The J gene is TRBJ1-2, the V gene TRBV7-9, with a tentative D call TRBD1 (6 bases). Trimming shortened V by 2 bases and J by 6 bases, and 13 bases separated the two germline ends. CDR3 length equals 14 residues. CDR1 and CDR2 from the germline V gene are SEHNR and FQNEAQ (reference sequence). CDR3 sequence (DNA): TGTGCCAGCAGCTTAAGGACAGTGACGCATGGCTACACCTTC. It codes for CASSLRTVTHGYTF.

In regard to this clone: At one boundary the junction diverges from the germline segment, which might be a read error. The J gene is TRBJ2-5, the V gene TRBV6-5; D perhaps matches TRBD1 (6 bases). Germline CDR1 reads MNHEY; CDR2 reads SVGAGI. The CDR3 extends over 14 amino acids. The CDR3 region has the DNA TGTGCCAGCAGTTACAGGGGGAACCATGAGACCCAGTACTTC. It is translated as CASSYRGNHETQYF.

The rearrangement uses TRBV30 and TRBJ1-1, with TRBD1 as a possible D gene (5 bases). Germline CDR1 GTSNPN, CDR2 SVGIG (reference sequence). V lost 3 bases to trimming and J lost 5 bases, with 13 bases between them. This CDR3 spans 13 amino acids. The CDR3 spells CAWRQGGMTEAFF. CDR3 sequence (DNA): TGTGCCTGGAGGCAGGGTGGTATGACTGAAGCTTTCTTT.

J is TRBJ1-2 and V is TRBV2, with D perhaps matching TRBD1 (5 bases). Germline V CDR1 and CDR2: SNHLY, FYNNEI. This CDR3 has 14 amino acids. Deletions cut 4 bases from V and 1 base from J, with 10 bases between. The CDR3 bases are TGTGCCAGCAGTGTTGGAGGGGATAACTATGGCTACACCTTC. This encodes CASSVGGDNYGYTF. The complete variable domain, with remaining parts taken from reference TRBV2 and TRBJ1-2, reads EPEVTQTPSHQVTQMGQEVILRCVPISNHLYFYWYRQILGQKVEFLVSFYNNEISEKSEIFDDQFSVERPDGSNFTLKIRSTKLEDSAMYFCASSVGGDNYGYTFGSGTRLTVV.

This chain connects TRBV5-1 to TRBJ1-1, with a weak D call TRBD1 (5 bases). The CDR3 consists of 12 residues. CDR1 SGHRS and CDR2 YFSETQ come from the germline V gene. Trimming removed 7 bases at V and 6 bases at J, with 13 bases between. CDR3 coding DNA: TGCGCCAGCGGCCCAGGGTCGTCTGAAGCTTTCTTT. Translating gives CASGPGSSEAFF.

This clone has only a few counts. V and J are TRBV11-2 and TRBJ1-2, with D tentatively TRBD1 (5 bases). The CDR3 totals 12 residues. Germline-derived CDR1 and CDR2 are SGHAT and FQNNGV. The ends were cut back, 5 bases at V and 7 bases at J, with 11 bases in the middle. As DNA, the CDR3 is TGTGCCAGCAGCCTGAGGACACGTGGCTACACCTTC. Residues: CASSLRTRGYTF.

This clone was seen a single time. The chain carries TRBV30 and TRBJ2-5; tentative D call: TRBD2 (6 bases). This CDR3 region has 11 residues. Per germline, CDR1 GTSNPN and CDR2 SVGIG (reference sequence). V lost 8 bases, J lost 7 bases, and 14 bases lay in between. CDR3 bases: TGTGCCCTTCGGGAGTCCAGGACCCAGTACTTC. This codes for CALRESRTQYF.

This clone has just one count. The CDR3 bases are TGTGCCAGCAGCTTGGACAGTCTAGCGGGTCCCACAGATACGCAGTATTTT. This translates into CASSLDSLAGPTDTQYF. This sequence joins TRBV5-4 and TRBJ2-3; 8 nucleotides match TRBD2. CDR3 size: 17 residues. V trimming: 0 bases; J trimming: 2 bases; junction bases outside the gene matches: 8. Looked up from germline, CDR1 is SGHNT and CDR2 is YYREEE (reference sequence).

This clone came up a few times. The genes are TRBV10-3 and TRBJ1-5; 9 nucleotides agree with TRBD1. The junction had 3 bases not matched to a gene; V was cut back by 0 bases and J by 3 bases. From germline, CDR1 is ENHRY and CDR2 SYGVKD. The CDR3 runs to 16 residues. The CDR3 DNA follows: TGTGCCATCAGTGAGTCGGGACAGGGCTCCAATCAGCCCCAGCATTTT. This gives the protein CAISESGQGSNQPQHF.

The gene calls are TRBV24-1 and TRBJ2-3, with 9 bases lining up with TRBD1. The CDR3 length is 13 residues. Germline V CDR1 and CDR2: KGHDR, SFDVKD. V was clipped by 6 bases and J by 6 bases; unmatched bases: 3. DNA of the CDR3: TGTGCCACCAGTCGACAGGGGGTGGATACGCAGTATTTT. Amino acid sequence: CATSRQGVDTQYF.

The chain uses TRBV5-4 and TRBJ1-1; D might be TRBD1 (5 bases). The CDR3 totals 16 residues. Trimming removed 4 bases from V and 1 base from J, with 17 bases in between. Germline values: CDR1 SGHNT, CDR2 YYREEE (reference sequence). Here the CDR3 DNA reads TGTGCCAGCAGCAATAAGGGGTGGAATGGGAACACTGAAGCTTTCTTT. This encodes CASSNKGWNGNTEAFF.

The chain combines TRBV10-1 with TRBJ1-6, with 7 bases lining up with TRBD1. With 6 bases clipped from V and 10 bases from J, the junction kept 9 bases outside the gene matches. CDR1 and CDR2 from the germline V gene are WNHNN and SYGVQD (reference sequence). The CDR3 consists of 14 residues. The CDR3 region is CASSSGQVESPLHF. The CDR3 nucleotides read TGCGCCAGCAGCTCCGGACAGGTTGAATCACCCCTCCACTTT.

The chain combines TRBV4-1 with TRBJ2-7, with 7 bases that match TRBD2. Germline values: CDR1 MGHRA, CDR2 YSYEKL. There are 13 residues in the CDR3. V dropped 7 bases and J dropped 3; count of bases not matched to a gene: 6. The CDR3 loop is CASTPREYYEQYF. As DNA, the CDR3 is TGCGCCAGCACCCCGCGGGAGTACTACGAGCAGTACTTC.